This TCR beta chain comes out of a study of technical replicates of blood from a few donors. Assay: immunoSEQ multiplex PCR; the TCRdb copy retains only in-frame clones and omits some. The sample has tens of thousands of clones, less than 95% seen once. This TCR was sampled from a human donor in good health. Source material: T cells isolated from PBMCs.

CDR3 sequence: CSVEGLAGISYNEQFF. CDR3 bases: TGCAGCGTTGAAGGACTAGCGGGGATCTCCTACAATGAGCAGTTCTTC. The chain is built from TRBV29-1 and TRBJ2-1; 11 bases are a match to TRBD2. This CDR3 has 16 amino acids. J gave up 0 bases and V 1 base, and 2 bases lay outside the gene matches. CDR1 is SQVTM and CDR2 is ANQGSEA in the germline V gene.